The rows below give T cell receptor beta chains drawn from one sample of a study of yellow fever vaccine responses in identical twins. TCRdb used MiXCR to reprocess the RT-PCR reads, holding one entry per CDR3 protein. In the table there are around 2,000 distinct CDR3 sequences, 70% to 90% of which are singletons. Specimen: T cells from blood (PBMCs), unsorted or a sorted subset (not recorded which), collected before or after yellow fever vaccination (not recorded which). The receptor set was obtained from a woman aged 18-29 years who received the yellow fever vaccine. The CDR3 runs from the conserved cysteine through the conserved F or W. A D gene is named only where the DNA matches it firmly. Not all rows give a size; the values are once, few, many and, for expanded clones, a class.

>NA|NA|TRBV11-1|TRBJ1-4
TGTGCCAGCAGCGTCCGGGACCTAAGTGAAAAACTGTTTTTT
CASSVRDLSEKLFF
>NA|NA|TRBV13|TRBJ2-7
TGTGCCAGCAGCTCACCGGGAATCTCCTACGAGCAGTACTTC
CASSSPGISYEQYF
>NA|NA|TRBV7-6|TRBJ2-3
TGTGCCAGCAGCTTATTCGGGACTTCTCACACAGATACGCAGTATTTT
CASSLFGTSHTDTQYF
>NA|NA|TRBV23-1|TRBJ1-3
TGCGCCAGCAGTCAATCTCGCCGGGATCTAGGAAACACCATATATTTT
CASSQSRRDLGNTIYF
>NA|TRBD1|TRBV10-3|TRBJ1-1
TGTGCCACGACCAGAACGACAGGGGGCGAGACTGAAGCTTTCTTT
CATTRTTGGETEAFF
>NA|TRBD2|TRBV11-1|TRBJ2-1
TGTGCCAGCAGCGACGGGCCTAGCGGAACCTACAATGAGCAGTTCTTC
CASSDGPSGTYNEQFF
>NA|TRBD1|TRBV6-2/TRBV6-3|TRBJ2-7
TGTGCCAGCAGTTACTCCGGGACAGGGGGCTACGAGCAGTACTTC
CASSYSGTGGYEQYF
>NA|NA|TRBV15|TRBJ2-2
TGTGCCACCAGCAGAGGACAGGAACCGAACACCGGGGAGCTGTTTTTT
CATSRGQEPNTGELFF
>NA|NA|TRBV20-1|TRBJ2-1
TGCAGTGCTAGGGGCGGGATTACCTACAATGAGCAGTTCTTC
CSARGGITYNEQFF
>NA|NA|TRBV5-1|TRBJ1-2
TGCGCCAGCTCAATCTCAGGGTATGGCTACACCTTC
CASSISGYGYTF
>NA|NA|TRBV28|TRBJ1-5
TGTGCCAGCAGTTTATCGCGTGGAGGTAGCAATCAGCCCCAGCATTTT
CASSLSRGGSNQPQHF
>few|NA|TRBV4-1|TRBJ1-3
TGCGCCAGCAGCCAAGATGTACTAGTAGGAAACACCATATATTTT
CASSQDVLVGNTIYF
>NA|NA|TRBV29-1|TRBJ2-1
TGCAGCGTTGAGGGTCTCAGCTCCTACAATGAGCAGTTCTTC
CSVEGLSSYNEQFF
>NA|NA|TRBV11-3|TRBJ2-7
TGTGCCAGCAGCTTAGCCGGGGGACCCGAGCCCGAGCAGTACTTC
CASSLAGGPEPEQYF
>NA|NA|TRBV3-1|TRBJ2-1
TGTGCCAGCAGCCAAGATCTCCTACGGGAGTCTCACAATGAGCAGTTCTTC
CASSQDLLRESHNEQFF
>NA|NA|TRBV29-1|TRBJ1-1
TGCAGCGTTGAAGGGTACACTGAAGCTTTCTTT
CSVEGYTEAFF
>few|TRBD1|TRBV6-5|TRBJ1-1
TGTGCCAGCAGTTACGGACAGGAGAACACTGAAGCTTTCTTT
CASSYGQENTEAFF
>NA|NA|TRBV20-1|TRBJ2-7
TGCAGTGCTCGAACCGGGCCCTACGAGCAGTACTTC
CSARTGPYEQYF
>NA|NA|TRBV11-1|TRBJ1-1
TGTGCCAGCAGCTTCGGAGGGTTGGTCACTGAAGCTTTCTTT
CASSFGGLVTEAFF
>few|TRBD1|TRBV14|TRBJ1-2
TGTGCCAGCAGCCAAAAACGGACAGGGGGCATAGATGGCTACACCTTC
CASSQKRTGGIDGYTF
>few|TRBD1|TRBV10-3|TRBJ1-2
TGTGCCATCAATGGGGGCTCGGGACAGGGGGCTCGGGGCTACACCTTC
CAINGGSGQGARGYTF
>once|TRBD1|TRBV13|TRBJ2-3
TGTGCCAGCACCACCCCCGGGCAGGGGGATGGGACAGATACGCAGTATTTT
CASTTPGQGDGTDTQYF
>NA|TRBD2|TRBV11-3|TRBJ2-3
TGTGCCAGCAGCCCCGGTTCTGGACTAGCATCAGATACGCAGTATTTT
CASSPGSGLASDTQYF
>once|TRBD1|TRBV15|TRBJ1-5
TGTGCCACCAGCAGAGAGGGACAGGGTCGGTCCCAGCATTTT
CATSREGQGRSQHF
>NA|NA|TRBV7-3|TRBJ2-2
TGTGCCAGCAGCTTACCCGGAAACACCGGGGAGCTGTTTTTT
CASSLPGNTGELFF
>NA|NA|TRBV2|TRBJ2-1
TGTGCCAGCAGTGAAAAGGGCGGGGGCTGGTCCTACAATGAGCAGTTCTTC
CASSEKGGGWSYNEQFF
>NA|NA|TRBV12-3/TRBV12-4|TRBJ1-3
TGTGCCAGCAGTTTAAATCCGGGGAGAAACACCATATATTTT
CASSLNPGRNTIYF
>NA|NA|TRBV3-1|TRBJ1-1
TGTGCCAGCAGCCAGGACGGCAGGGGGAACACTGAAGCTTTCTTT
CASSQDGRGNTEAFF
>NA|NA|TRBV7-9|TRBJ1-4
TGTGCCAGCAGCTTAGCGCACAGGACTGAAAAACTGTTTTTT
CASSLAHRTEKLFF
>NA|NA|TRBV5-1|TRBJ2-4
TGCGCCAGCAGCTCGCAGGGAGAGGGCAACATTCAGTACTTC
CASSSQGEGNIQYF
>NA|NA|TRBV11-2|TRBJ2-7
TGTGCCAGCAGATTCCAGCAGAACTCCTACGAGCAGTACTTC
CASRFQQNSYEQYF
>NA|NA|TRBV20-1|TRBJ2-3
TGCAGTGCTATAGGAAGTGGAGATACGCAGTATTTT
CSAIGSGDTQYF
>NA|NA|TRBV13|TRBJ2-2
TGTGCCAGCAGAAAATCAGGAGGTTCTACCGGGGAGCTGTTTTTT
CASRKSGGSTGELFF
>NA|TRBD2|TRBV4-1|TRBJ2-1
TGCGCCAGCAGCCAAGGAAGGACTAGCGGTATCTACAATGAGCAGTTCTTC
CASSQGRTSGIYNEQFF
>NA|NA|TRBV15|TRBJ2-1
TGTGCCACCAGCAGAGGAGGAGGTGATTCCTCCTCCTACAATGAGCAGTTCTTC
CATSRGGGDSSSYNEQFF
>NA|NA|TRBV6-1|TRBJ2-3
TGTGCCAGCAGTCCCCGACTGACAGATACGCAGTATTTT
CASSPRLTDTQYF
>NA|TRBD1|TRBV5-6|TRBJ2-3
TGTGCCAGCAGCTTGGAAGGACAGGGGAGAGATACGCAGTATTTT
CASSLEGQGRDTQYF
>once|NA|TRBV2|TRBJ2-1
TGTGCCAGCAGTGAAGGGGACAACGGCAATGAGCAGTTCTTC
CASSEGDNGNEQFF
>NA|NA|TRBV3-1|TRBJ2-5
TGTGCCAGCAGCCCAGGGCAGGAGACCCAGTACTTC
CASSPGQETQYF
>once|TRBD2|TRBV4-1|TRBJ2-7
TGCGCCAGCAGCCAACCCGAGATAGCGGGACTGTACGAGCAGTACTTC
CASSQPEIAGLYEQYF
>NA|NA|TRBV20-1|TRBJ2-7
TGCAGTGCTAGCTCTGGGTTCTCCTACGAGCAGTACTTC
CSASSGFSYEQYF
>NA|NA|TRBV19|TRBJ1-1
TGTGCCAGTAGTACCCAAATGAACACTGAAGCTTTCTTT
CASSTQMNTEAFF
>NA|NA|TRBV20-1|TRBJ2-1
TGCAGTGCGGAGCGTGTGGTGGACAATGAGCAGTTCTTC
CSAERVVDNEQFF
>NA|NA|TRBV6-1|TRBJ1-5
TGTGCCAGCAGTAAAACTAGATATAGCAATCAGCCCCAGCATTTT
CASSKTRYSNQPQHF
>NA|NA|TRBV6-5|TRBJ2-7
TGTGCCAGCAGTTATTCAGGACCCTACGAGCAGTACTTC
CASSYSGPYEQYF
>NA|TRBD1|TRBV4-1|TRBJ2-5
TGCGCCAGCAGCTCCGGGACAGGCGATCAAGAGACCCAGTACTTC
CASSSGTGDQETQYF
>once|TRBD1|TRBV7-6|TRBJ2-2
TGTGCCAGCAGCTTAGACAGGGGGAAGAACACCGGGGAGCTGTTTTTT
CASSLDRGKNTGELFF
>NA|NA|TRBV5-4|TRBJ2-2
TGTGCCAGCAGCCTAGAACCCGCAAACACCGGGGAGCTGTTTTTT
CASSLEPANTGELFF
>NA|NA|TRBV20-1|TRBJ1-6
TGCAGTGCTGACAATTCACCCCTCCACTTT
CSADNSPLHF
>NA|TRBD1|TRBV7-9|TRBJ1-1
TGTGCCAGCAGCTTAGCACAGGGGAAGAACACTGAAGCTTTCTTT
CASSLAQGKNTEAFF
>NA|NA|TRBV6-2/TRBV6-3|TRBJ1-1
TGTGCCAGCAGTTACGTCCGGGAGACTGAAGCTTTCTTT
CASSYVRETEAFF
>NA|NA|TRBV9|TRBJ2-5
TGTGCCAGCAGCGTAGAGGCTGGTCTTGTGGAGACCCAGTACTTC
CASSVEAGLVETQYF
>few|NA|TRBV4-1|TRBJ2-7
TGCGCCAGCAGCCAAACCGGGACTCTCTCCGAGCAGTACTTC
CASSQTGTLSEQYF
>NA|NA|TRBV6-1|TRBJ2-2
TGTGCCAGCAGTCCCGGGACAACAGACACCGGGGAGCTGTTTTTT
CASSPGTTDTGELFF
>NA|NA|TRBV10-3|TRBJ1-2
TGTGCCATCAGCGGGACTTCGCTTGTCTACACCTTC
CAISGTSLVYTF
>once|NA|TRBV10-3|TRBJ1-1
TGTGCCATCAGTGATGGACAGACGAACACTGAAGCTTTCTTT
CAISDGQTNTEAFF
>NA|NA|TRBV6-5|TRBJ2-2
TGTGCCAGCAGTTACTTCCTAGGGACACCGAACACCGGGGAGCTGTTTTTT
CASSYFLGTPNTGELFF
>NA|TRBD2|TRBV4-3|TRBJ2-5
TGCGCCAGCAGCCCAGGACTAGCGGGGCTCCAAGAGACCCAGTACTTC
CASSPGLAGLQETQYF
>NA|TRBD1|TRBV11-1|TRBJ1-2
TGTGCCAGCAGCTTCGTAACAGGGGTTGACTATGGCTACACCTTC
CASSFVTGVDYGYTF